The 17 T cell receptor beta chains below come from one sample, sequenced in a study of blood T cell repertoires in COVID-19. The method was immunoSEQ multiplex PCR; TCRdb's version includes in-frame clones alone and lacks a portion of them. Among 200,000 to 250,000 clones listed, approximately 81% were seen once. Sequencing was done on a sample of peripheral blood. The receptors derive from a woman aged 80 or over with acute or convalescent COVID-19.

This chain links TRBV19 with TRBJ1-5, with a tentative D call TRBD1 (6 bases). The CDR3 has 14 residues. V shed 6 bases and J shed 3 bases, with 12 bases lying between them. Germline V gene data show CDR1 as LNHDA and CDR2 as SQIVND (reference sequence). The CDR3 DNA sequence: TGTGCCAGTAGGGTGACAGGATCCAATCAGCCCCAGCATTTT. As protein: CASRVTGSNQPQHF. Full variable domain (remainder filled in from reference TRBV19 and TRBJ1-5): DGGITQSPKYLFRKEGQNVTLSCEQNLNHDAMYWYRQDPGQGLRLIYYSQIVNDFQKGDIAEGYSVSREKKESFPLTVTSAQKNPTAFYLCASRVTGSNQPQHFGDGTRLSIL.

The rearrangement links TRBV27 to TRBJ2-3, with D hard to call. There are 14 residues in the CDR3. Between the trimmed V and J ends, which lost 1 base and 0 bases, there was a span of 5 bases. The germline gives CDR1 MNHEY, CDR2 SMNVEV (reference sequence). The CDR3 sequence is CASSLWASTDTQYF. CDR3 coding DNA: TGTGCCAGCAGTTTATGGGCGAGCACAGATACGCAGTATTTT.

The table lists this clone with a count of one. This rearrangement joins TRBV7-8 to TRBJ1-5, with 8 positions matching TRBD1. The CDR3 is 12 residues long. Germline CDR1 reads SGHVS; CDR2 reads FQNEAQ. Trimming took 4 bases from V and 9 from J; bases not matched to a gene: 2. The CDR3 region has the DNA TGTGCCAGCAGCTACACAGGGGGGCCCCAGCATTTT. Its translation: CASSYTGGPQHF. Drawing the rest from reference TRBV7-8 and TRBJ1-5, the complete variable domain is GAGVSQSPRYKVAKRGQDVALRCDPISGHVSLFWYQQALGQGPEFLTYFQNEAQLDKSGLPSDRFFAERPEGSVSTLKIQRTQQEDSAVYLCASSYTGGPQHFGDGTRLSIL.

This chain connects TRBV7-9 to TRBJ1-2; possibly TRBD1 for D (6 bases). CDR1 is SEHNR and CDR2 is FQNEAQ in the germline V gene (reference sequence). The CDR3 runs to 15 residues. Trimming left V 4 bases short and J 4 bases short, with 16 bases between. The CDR3 sequence: CASSSSGGLGYGYTF. CDR3 nucleotides: TGTGCCAGCAGCTCCTCCGGGGGGCTTGGCTATGGCTACACCTTC.

This clone was seen a few times. The V and J genes are TRBV3-1 (or the pseudogene TRBV3-2) and TRBJ1-1; weak D call: TRBD1 (6 bases). This CDR3 region has 14 residues. Looked up from germline, CDR1 is LGHDT and CDR2 is YNNKEL (reference sequence). Trimming stripped 2 bases from V and 1 base from J, with 8 bases between. CDR3 loop: CASSQLDRNTEAFF. The CDR3 nucleotides read TGTGCCAGCAGCCAATTGGACAGGAACACTGAAGCTTTCTTT.

V is TRBV7-8 and J is TRBJ1-1; 8 bases fit TRBD1. V dropped 5 bases and J dropped 1; count of bases not matched to a gene: 9. This CDR3 region has 16 residues. In germline, CDR1 is SGHVS, CDR2 FQNEAQ. CDR3 in DNA: TGTGCCAGCAGCCCCCGGGACAGGATCGGGAACACTGAAGCTTTCTTT. Amino acid sequence: CASSPRDRIGNTEAFF.

This clone was seen just once. V is TRBV7-6 and J is TRBJ1-5; no clear D gene. The CDR3 runs to 15 residues. CDR1 is SGHVS, CDR2 FNYEAQ, per germline. V shed 1 base and J shed 0 bases, with 7 bases lying between them. The chain's CDR3 is CASSLDSYSNQPQHF. CDR3 in DNA: TGTGCCAGCAGCTTAGACAGCTATAGCAATCAGCCCCAGCATTTT.

The V call is TRBV19, the J call TRBJ1-3; D is undetermined. Germline CDR1 LNHDA, CDR2 SQIVND (reference sequence). The germline V and J ends were trimmed by 9 bases and 2 bases, with 11 bases remaining between them. The CDR3 spans 13 residues. DNA of the CDR3: TGTGCCAGCACGGCGGTCCCTGGAAACACCATATATTTT. Its protein product is CASTAVPGNTIYF. Full variable domain (rest looked up from reference TRBV19 and TRBJ1-3): DGGITQSPKYLFRKEGQNVTLSCEQNLNHDAMYWYRQDPGQGLRLIYYSQIVNDFQKGDIAEGYSVSREKKESFPLTVTSAQKNPTAFYLCASTAVPGNTIYFGEGSWLTVV.

This clone was recorded a few times. The V gene is TRBV10-3, the J gene TRBJ2-5; TRBD1 matches at 8 bases. The CDR3 sequence is 21 residues long. Unmatched junction bases numbered 28, after V lost 8 bases and J lost 2 bases. Germline CDR1 reads ENHRY; CDR2 reads SYGVKD. The CDR3: CAIAGGTGQGLSGFAQETQYF. In DNA form, the CDR3 reads TGTGCCATCGCTGGGGGTACCGGACAGGGATTATCCGGATTCGCACAAGAGACCCAGTACTTC.

In its sample, this clone was seen a few times. The V call is TRBV6-5, the J call TRBJ1-2; D gene unclear. V was shortened by 2 bases and J by 5 bases, with 9 bases between the two germline ends. CDR1 is MNHEY, CDR2 SVGAGI, per germline. CDR3 length: 13 amino acids. The CDR3: CASSYQRSYGYTF. DNA of the CDR3: TGTGCCAGCAGTTACCAGAGGAGTTATGGCTACACCTTC.

The rearrangement uses TRBV30 and TRBJ2-3; TRBD1 matches at 9 bases. Germline V lookup: CDR1 GTSNPN, CDR2 SVGIG (reference sequence). CDR3 length equals 17 residues. V lost 2 bases and J lost 6; bases outside the gene matches: 15. The CDR3 nucleotides read TGTGCCTGGAGTCGGGGGCGGGACAGGGACAATACCGATACGCAGTATTTT. This gives the protein CAWSRGRDRDNTDTQYF.

V is TRBV4-1 and J is TRBJ1-2; the match to TRBD1 covers 8 bases. Germline CDR1 is MGHRA and CDR2 is YSYEKL. The CDR3 totals 17 residues. V was pared by 1 base and J by 7 bases, with 14 bases of the junction left unmatched. The CDR3 nucleotides are TGCGCCAGCAGCCAAGGGGACAGGACACGCATCCATAGTGGCTACACCTTC. Translated, it gives CASSQGDRTRIHSGYTF.

V usage is TRBV29-1 and J usage is TRBJ1-2; no reliable D call. Between the trimmed V and J ends, which lost 7 bases and 7 bases, there was a span of 16 bases. The CDR3 length is 12 residues. Germline CDR1 is SQVTM and CDR2 is ANQGSEA. CDR3 residues: CSADINVVGYTF. CDR3 DNA sequence: TGCAGCGCAGACATAAATGTGGTTGGCTACACCTTC.

This sequence joins TRBV30 and TRBJ1-1; 10 bases match TRBD1. This CDR3 contains 15 residues. Germline CDR1 and CDR2: GTSNPN and SVGIG (reference sequence). Trimming cost V 0 bases and J 5 bases; bases outside gene matches: 6. In DNA, the CDR3 is TGTGCCTGGAGTGTTCTGGGGACAGGGGAAACTGAAGCTTTCTTT. Translating it yields CAWSVLGTGETEAFF. Looking up the rest from reference TRBV30 and TRBJ1-1 gives the full variable domain: SQTIHQWPATLVQPVGSPLSLECTVEGTSNPNLYWYRQAAGRGLQLLFYSVGIGQISSEVPQNLSASRPQDRQFILSSKKLLLSDSGFYLCAWSVLGTGETEAFFGQGTRLTVV.

This clone was detected only a few times. J is TRBJ1-2 and V is TRBV15; no definite D call. Germline values: CDR1 LNHNV, CDR2 YYDKDF (reference sequence). The CDR3 consists of 13 residues. V was clipped by 1 base and J by 3 bases, with 6 bases between them. Written as DNA, the CDR3 is TGTGCCACCAGCAGAGGGCAGGACTATGGCTACACCTTC. It yields the protein CATSRGQDYGYTF. The whole variable domain, filled in from reference TRBV15 and TRBJ1-2, reads DAMVIQNPRYQVTQFGKPVTLSCSQTLNHNVMYWYQQKSSQAPKLLFHYYDKDFNNEADTPDNFQSRRPNTSFCFLDIRSPGLGDTAMYLCATSRGQDYGYTFGSGTRLTVV.

V and J are TRBV28 and TRBJ1-2, with a weak D call TRBD1 (5 bases). The CDR3 length is 15 residues. V was clipped by 6 bases and J by 4 bases, with 18 bases between them. Germline V lookup: CDR1 MDHEN, CDR2 SYDVKM. CDR3 residues: CASRQQGTQGYGYTF. The CDR3 DNA is TGTGCCAGCAGGCAGCAGGGTACTCAGGGCTATGGCTACACCTTC.

The chain joins TRBV12-5 to TRBJ2-1; D gene uncertain. Trimming took off 1 base at V and 6 bases at J, with 10 bases between the two ends. The CDR3 is 14 amino acids. The germline gives CDR1 LGHNT, CDR2 FRNRAP. Here the CDR3 reads CASGLALLRNEQFF. CDR3 nucleotide sequence: TGTGCTAGTGGTTTGGCACTCTTACGCAATGAGCAGTTCTTC.